This T cell receptor (beta chain) is drawn from a study of CD8 T cells in Susac syndrome. About the research overall: At blood draw, Susac syndrome patients were therapy-naive, on corticosteroids, or on intravenous immunoglobulin alone.

This clonotype came up once. Germline CDR1 reads GTSNPN; CDR2 reads SVGIG (reference sequence). This CDR3 is 13 amino acids long. V gave up 1 base and J gave up 2 bases, with 8 bases separating them. From blood CD8+ and CD4+ T cells, the TCR beta chain was sequenced. TEMRA cells underwent FACS enrichment and CD8+ and CD4+ T cells underwent negative isolation. After extraction with the RNeasy kit, about 0.5 to 1 ug of the RNA was reverse transcribed using random hexamers. TCRdb independently ran MiXCR on the immunoSEQ multiplex PCR reads; one entry per CDR3 protein. The data hold 200,000 to 250,000 distinct CDR3 sequences, with roughly 93% observed a single time.

The clonotype was recovered from a human donor with Susac syndrome. Sequencing was done on a sample of CD4+ T cells from PBMCs. The V and J genes are TRBV30 and TRBJ1-1; D unclear. The CDR3 region is CAWSATTNTEAFF. The CDR3 DNA follows: TGTGCCTGGAGTGCGACAACTAACACTGAAGCTTTCTTT.